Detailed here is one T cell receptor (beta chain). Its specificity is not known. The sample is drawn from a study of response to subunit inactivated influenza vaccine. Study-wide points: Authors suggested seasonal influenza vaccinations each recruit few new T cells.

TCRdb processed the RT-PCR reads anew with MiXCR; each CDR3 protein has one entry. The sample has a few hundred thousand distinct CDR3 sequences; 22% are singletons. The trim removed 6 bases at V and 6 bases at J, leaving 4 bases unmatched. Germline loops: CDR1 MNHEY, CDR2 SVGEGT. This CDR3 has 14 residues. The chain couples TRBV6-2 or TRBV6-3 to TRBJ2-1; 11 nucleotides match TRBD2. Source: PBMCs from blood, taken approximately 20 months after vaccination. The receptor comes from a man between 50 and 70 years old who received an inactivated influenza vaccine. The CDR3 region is CASSPTSGSNEQFF. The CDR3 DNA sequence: TGTGCCAGCAGCCCTACTAGCGGGAGCAATGAGCAGTTCTTC.